The rows below give T cell receptor beta chains drawn from one sample of a study of neoadjuvant nivolumab and ipilimumab in lung cancer. Assay: immunoSEQ multiplex PCR; the TCRdb copy retains only in-frame clones and omits some. The data hold fewer than 35,000 clones, with about 85% observed a single time. The material was peripheral blood, obtained before neoadjuvant nivolumab, alone or with ipilimumab. The receptors were gathered from an adult with non-small cell lung cancer. The CDR3 runs from the conserved cysteine through the conserved F or W. D genes are given only for firm matches. Clone size appears in some rows only: once, few, many, or a class for an expanded clone.

j_call: TRBJ2-5; d_call: .; v_call: TRBV11-1; clone_size: .; cdr3_aa: CASSSPPGTQYF; cdr3_nt: TGTGCCAGCAGCTCCCCCCCAGGGACCCAGTACTTC
j_call: TRBJ1-1; d_call: .; v_call: TRBV14; clone_size: .; cdr3_aa: CASSQELRVTEAFF; cdr3_nt: TGTGCCAGCAGCCAAGAACTCAGGGTTACTGAAGCTTTCTTT
j_call: TRBJ1-1; d_call: .; v_call: TRBV7-3; clone_size: .; cdr3_aa: CASSLTGQPNTEAFF; cdr3_nt: TGTGCCAGCAGCTTAACTGGGCAGCCGAACACTGAAGCTTTCTTT
j_call: TRBJ1-1; d_call: .; v_call: TRBV4-2; clone_size: .; cdr3_aa: CASSQEGGSEAFF; cdr3_nt: TGTGCCAGCAGCCAAGAGGGAGGGTCTGAAGCTTTCTTT
j_call: TRBJ2-3; d_call: .; v_call: TRBV5-4; clone_size: few; cdr3_aa: CASSLDGTPVTDTQYF; cdr3_nt: TGTGCCAGCAGCTTGGACGGGACTCCTGTCACAGATACGCAGTATTTT
j_call: TRBJ1-1; d_call: TRBD1; v_call: TRBV13; clone_size: .; cdr3_aa: CASSGQGQEVTEAFF; cdr3_nt: TGTGCCAGCAGCGGACAGGGACAGGAGGTCACTGAAGCTTTCTTT
j_call: TRBJ1-1; d_call: TRBD1; v_call: TRBV5-1; clone_size: .; cdr3_aa: CASSPIGQGFTEAFF; cdr3_nt: TGCGCCAGCAGCCCGATAGGACAGGGGTTCACTGAAGCTTTCTTT
j_call: TRBJ2-2; d_call: .; v_call: TRBV10-3; clone_size: .; cdr3_aa: CAVHEGGLRVDGELFF; cdr3_nt: TGTGCCGTCCACGAGGGGGGTTTAAGGGTGGACGGGGAGCTGTTTTTT
j_call: TRBJ1-2; d_call: TRBD1; v_call: TRBV5-4; clone_size: .; cdr3_aa: CASSSGTDLFPYGYTF; cdr3_nt: TGTGCCAGCAGCTCAGGGACAGATCTTTTTCCCTATGGCTACACCTTC
j_call: TRBJ2-5; d_call: .; v_call: TRBV9; clone_size: .; cdr3_aa: CASSLQGLVQETQYF; cdr3_nt: TGTGCCAGCAGCCTCCAAGGCCTAGTCCAAGAGACCCAGTACTTC
j_call: TRBJ1-5; d_call: .; v_call: TRBV18; clone_size: .; cdr3_aa: CASSTQGNSNQPQHF; cdr3_nt: TGTGCCAGCTCAACTCAGGGAAACAGCAATCAGCCCCAGCATTTT
j_call: TRBJ1-6; d_call: .; v_call: TRBV5-4; clone_size: few; cdr3_aa: CASSSPGSSYNSPLHF; cdr3_nt: TGTGCCAGCAGCTCCCCCGGGAGCTCCTATAATTCACCCCTCCACTTT
j_call: TRBJ2-7; d_call: .; v_call: TRBV21-1; clone_size: .; cdr3_aa: CASTTHQNRAGCSYEQYF; cdr3_nt: TGTGCCAGCACCACCCACCAAAACAGGGCAGGGTGCTCCTACGAGCAGTACTTC
j_call: TRBJ1-4; d_call: .; v_call: TRBV5-1; clone_size: .; cdr3_aa: CASSLGGAGGEKLFF; cdr3_nt: TGCGCCAGCAGTCTTGGGGGGGCAGGCGGCGAAAAACTGTTTTTT
j_call: TRBJ1-6; d_call: TRBD1; v_call: TRBV7-2; clone_size: .; cdr3_aa: CASSLTSDRGNSPLHF; cdr3_nt: TGTGCCAGCAGCTTAACCTCGGACAGGGGGAATTCACCCCTCCACTTT
j_call: TRBJ1-2; d_call: TRBD1; v_call: TRBV4-1; clone_size: .; cdr3_aa: CASRPTRPGQGADGYTF; cdr3_nt: TGCGCCAGCAGACCCACTCGCCCGGGACAGGGGGCAGATGGCTACACCTTC